This T cell receptor beta chain was sequenced for a study of OX40 agonist ivuxolimab in advanced cancers. Some clones are missing from TCRdb's copy, which holds only in-frame ones; the method was immunoSEQ multiplex PCR. Among more than 15,000 clones, 70% to 80% were seen once, and the ten largest hold 33%. The germline CDR1 and CDR2 sequences are SEHNR and FQNEAQ (reference sequence). This CDR3 has 13 amino acids. V dropped 2 bases and J dropped 2 bases, with 6 bases sitting between them. The clonotype originates from an adult with an advanced solid tumor such as melanoma, head and neck, liver or kidney cancer. This rearrangement joins TRBV7-9 to TRBJ1-1; no definite D call. The sequencing used CD4+ or CD8+ T cells sorted from blood, collected in a trial of the OX40 agonist ivuxolimab. The CDR3 DNA reads TGTGCCAGCAGCTTACCACCTAACACTGAAGCTTTCTTT. It yields the protein CASSLPPNTEAFF.